These 14 T cell receptor beta chains were sequenced from one sample in a study of CD8 T cells in Susac syndrome. Random hexamers were used to reverse transcribe the RNA input (about 0.5 to 1 ug). TCRdb reprocessed the immunoSEQ multiplex PCR reads with MiXCR, giving one entry per CDR3 protein. The sample has 160,000 or so distinct CDR3 sequences; approximately 94% are singletons. Sample: CD4+ T cells from PBMCs. All receptors come from a human donor with multiple sclerosis.

The chain combines TRBV20-1 with TRBJ1-6; a possible D gene is TRBD1 (5 bases). Germline lookup yields CDR1 DFQATT and CDR2 SNEGSKA (reference sequence). The CDR3 is 15 amino acids. The ends were cut back, 2 bases at V and 5 bases at J, with 13 bases in the middle. CDR3 coding DNA: TGCAGTGCTAGACGATGGCAGGGCCATAATTCACCCCTCCACTTT. It translates to CSARRWQGHNSPLHF.

The CDR3 coding sequence is TGTGCCACCAGTGATTTTGGGTATGGGGCCGGGGAGCTGTTTTTT. The encoded protein is CATSDFGYGAGELFF. The chain employs TRBV24-1 and TRBJ2-2; D call uncertain. The CDR3 is 15 residues long. Looked up from germline, CDR1 is KGHDR and CDR2 is SFDVKD. V was shortened by 1 base and J by 6 bases, with 11 bases between the two germline ends.

The chain recombines TRBV29-1 with TRBJ1-1; 12 nucleotides agree with TRBD1. This CDR3 has 18 amino acids. Germline trimming cut 4 bases from V and 1 base from J; bases unmatched to any gene: 13. Germline V gives CDR1 SQVTM, CDR2 ANQGSEA. The DNA of the CDR3 is TGCAGCGTTGGACAACGGGACAGGGGGCGATGGGGGAACACTGAAGCTTTCTTT. Protein sequence: CSVGQRDRGRWGNTEAFF.

The V and J genes are TRBV18 and TRBJ2-7; 10 nucleotides agree with TRBD2. Trimming cost V 9 bases and J 3 bases; bases outside gene matches: 8. Germline V gives CDR1 KGHSH, CDR2 LQKENI. CDR3 length: 14 amino acids. The CDR3 loop reads CASTEREGSYEQYF. CDR3 nucleotide sequence: TGTGCCAGTACCGAGCGGGAGGGCAGCTACGAGCAGTACTTC.

The chain is built from TRBV5-1 and TRBJ2-1, with 8 bases aligning to TRBD2. The trim removed 4 bases at V and 7 bases at J, leaving 7 bases unmatched. The V gene's germline CDR1 is SGHRS and CDR2 YFSETQ. The CDR3 loop spans 14 amino acids. The CDR3 DNA sequence: TGCGCCAGCAGCCAGGTCGGGAGGGTAAATGAGCAGTTCTTC. Translating it yields CASSQVGRVNEQFF.

The chain links TRBV9 to TRBJ2-1; the D gene is possibly TRBD2 (6 bases). Trimming stripped 0 bases from V and 7 bases from J, with 11 bases between. Germline CDR1 reads SGDLS; CDR2 reads YYNGEE. This CDR3 is built from 14 residues. CDR3 sequence (DNA): TGTGCCAGCAGCGTAGGCTTGCGGGATAATGAGCAGTTCTTC. It translates to CASSVGLRDNEQFF.

This chain connects TRBV20-1 to TRBJ1-5; D is ambiguous. V dropped 6 bases and J dropped 3 bases, with 12 bases sitting between them. The CDR3 length is 13 residues. Germline V lookup: CDR1 DFQATT, CDR2 SNEGSKA (reference sequence). CDR3 region: CSAQMADNQPQHF. The CDR3 DNA reads as TGCAGTGCCCAGATGGCAGACAATCAGCCCCAGCATTTT.

This clonotype was found once. The chain employs TRBV4-3 and TRBJ1-2; D gene ambiguous. This CDR3 is 13 amino acids long. CDR1 is LGHNA, CDR2 YSLEER, per germline. V lost 0 bases, J lost 8 bases, and 10 bases lay in between. CDR3 in amino acids: CASSQEPPSGYTF. As DNA, the CDR3 is TGCGCCAGCAGCCAAGAACCACCGTCGGGCTACACCTTC.

This rearrangement joins TRBV3-1 to TRBJ1-5; 10 bases agree with TRBD1. The V and J ends lost 4 bases and 5 bases, in that order; junction bases with no gene match: 8. Germline lookup yields CDR1 LGHDT and CDR2 YNNKEL (reference sequence). There are 16 residues in the CDR3. The CDR3 loop is CASSRGTGAVDQPQHF. The CDR3 nucleotides are TGTGCCAGCAGCCGGGGGACAGGGGCCGTTGATCAGCCCCAGCATTTT.

The chain uses TRBV20-1 and TRBJ2-7, with TRBD2 identical over 7 bases. The germline V gene encodes CDR1 DFQATT and CDR2 SNEGSKA (reference sequence). The CDR3 has 14 amino acids. The J segment lost 3 bases and the V segment lost 4 bases, leaving 9 bases of the junction unmatched. CDR3 DNA sequence: TGCAGTGCTAATCAGGGCGGGAGTCTCTACGAGCAGTACTTC. Its translation: CSANQGGSLYEQYF.

This rearrangement joins TRBV18 to TRBJ2-6; TRBD1 agrees at 8 bases. This CDR3 has 14 amino acids. Germline V gene sequence: CDR1 KGHSH, CDR2 LQKENI. V lost 3 bases and J lost 8; bases outside the gene matches: 3. CDR3 bases: TGTGCCAGCTCACCTAGACAGGGGACCAACGTCCTGACTTTC. Translating gives CASSPRQGTNVLTF.

V is TRBV12-3 or TRBV12-4 and J is TRBJ2-5; TRBD2 agrees at 10 bases. The trim removed 4 bases at V and 3 bases at J, leaving 14 bases unmatched. The CDR3 is made up of 18 amino acids. The CDR3 nucleotides are TGTGCCAGCAGTTCGCTCTGGGGGAGCGGGAGGGCTAAAGAGACCCAGTACTTC. This translates into CASSSLWGSGRAKETQYF.

The genes are TRBV15 and TRBJ2-7, with TRBD1 matching 8 bases. The CDR3 contains 14 residues. V was clipped by 1 base and J by 9 bases; unmatched bases: 8. CDR1 is LNHNV, CDR2 YYDKDF, per germline (reference sequence). The CDR3 region is CATSRVGTGRMQYF. The CDR3 DNA follows: TGTGCCACCAGCAGAGTGGGGACAGGCCGTATGCAGTACTTC.

The chain carries TRBV29-1 and TRBJ1-1, with 7 bases lining up with TRBD1. J lost 3 bases, V lost 8 bases, and 6 bases had no gene match. Looked up from germline, CDR1 is SQVTM and CDR2 is ANQGSEA. The CDR3 sequence is 12 residues long. In nucleotides, the CDR3 is TGCAGCTCCAGGGGGTTGGACACTGAAGCTTTCTTT. Protein product: CSSRGLDTEAFF.